A selection of T cell receptor beta chains follows, all from one sample in a study of naive and memory T cell subsets. TCRdb re-called the UMI-ligation and nested PCR reads through MiXCR, storing one row per CDR3 protein. The sample carries over 90,000 distinct CDR3 sequences, 11% recorded once. The sample was naive CD4+ T cells from blood. Receptors originate from a human donor in good health. Both conserved end residues are part of each CDR3. The order of the fields is J gene, V gene, clone size, D gene, CDR3 length, CDR3 DNA, CDR3 protein. D genes are given only for firm matches. Not all rows give a size; the values are once, few, many and, for expanded clones, a class.

TRBJ2-3 | TRBV7-2 | - | - | 16 | TGTGCCAGCAGCTTACGCCCCAGGGTCGGCACAGATACGCAGTATTTT | CASSLRPRVGTDTQYF
TRBJ2-7 | TRBV20-1 | few | TRBD1 | 15 | TGCAGTGCTAGATGGCGGGGACAGGGACCCTACGAGCAGTACTTC | CSARWRGQGPYEQYF
TRBJ2-3 | TRBV6-5 | few | - | 14 | TGTGCCAGCAGGCCAGGGTGGAGCACAGATACGCAGTATTTT | CASRPGWSTDTQYF
TRBJ2-5 | TRBV6-2/TRBV6-3 | many | TRBD1 | 13 | TGTGCCAGCAGGTCGACAGGGAGACAGACCCAGTACTTC | CASRSTGRQTQYF
TRBJ1-2 | TRBV29-1 | many | - | 13 | TGCAGCGTTGACGAGGACCGCATAGGGGGCTACACCTTC | CSVDEDRIGGYTF
TRBJ2-7 | TRBV3-1 | - | - | 12 | TGTGCCAGCAGCCATCGGGGGTACGAGCAGTACTTC | CASSHRGYEQYF
TRBJ1-5 | TRBV20-1 | many | TRBD1 | 13 | TGCAGTGCCGTGAGGGGGCCAAATCAGCCCCAGCATTTT | CSAVRGPNQPQHF
TRBJ1-1 | TRBV28 | few | - | 15 | TGTGCCAGCATCGCGGGGGGTTTGGTTAACACTGAAGCTTTCTTT | CASIAGGLVNTEAFF
TRBJ1-1 | TRBV10-3 | - | TRBD1 | 15 | TGTGCCATCAGTCGAAAACCCCAGGGGGACACTGAAGCTTTCTTT | CAISRKPQGDTEAFF
TRBJ2-7 | TRBV29-1 | many | - | 13 | TGCAGCGTTGACAGTGGGATCAGCTACGAGCAGTACTTC | CSVDSGISYEQYF
TRBJ2-2 | TRBV20-1 | - | - | 14 | TGCAGTGCTGGATCAGGTGGGAACACCGGGGAGCTGTTTTTT | CSAGSGGNTGELFF
TRBJ2-7 | TRBV10-3 | - | TRBD2 | 14 | TGTGCCATCAGTGGGGGACTAGCGGGCTACGAGCAGTACTTC | CAISGGLAGYEQYF
TRBJ1-2 | TRBV9 | - | - | 14 | TGTGCCAGCAGCCGAGGATGGACAGCGTATGGCTACACCTTC | CASSRGWTAYGYTF
TRBJ2-2 | TRBV13 | many | - | 17 | TGTGCCAGCAGCTTATTCAGGGAAAGGGGCCCGGCCGGGGAGCTGTTTTTT | CASSLFRERGPAGELFF
TRBJ1-6 | TRBV6-2/TRBV6-3 | - | - | 14 | TGTGCCAGCAGCCGCGGACGCCGAGGGTCACCCCTCCACTTT | CASSRGRRGSPLHF
TRBJ1-5 | TRBV12-3/TRBV12-4 | many | - | 14 | TGTGCCAGCACCCTGGGACTAAGCAATCAGCCCCAGCATTTT | CASTLGLSNQPQHF
TRBJ1-5 | TRBV5-5 | few | - | 13 | TGTGCCAGTACCACTAGCGTATCAGGCCCACAGCATTTT | CASTTSVSGPQHF
TRBJ2-1 | TRBV5-5 | many | - | 15 | TGTGCCAGCAGCTTGTCGACTTCCCCCTACAATGAGCAGTTCTTC | CASSLSTSPYNEQFF
TRBJ2-3 | TRBV7-2 | - | - | 14 | TGTGCCAGCAGCTTAAGTATGAGCACAGATACGCAGTATTTT | CASSLSMSTDTQYF
TRBJ2-1 | TRBV19 | many | TRBD1 | 13 | TGTGCCAGTAGGGCAGCGTCAGGGGGTGAGCAGTTCTTC | CASRAASGGEQFF
TRBJ2-1 | TRBV29-1 | - | - | 17 | TGCAGCGTTTATGTAAGGGGAAGAGGGAAAGGGTACAATGAGCAGTTCTTC | CSVYVRGRGKGYNEQFF
TRBJ2-1 | TRBV19 | - | - | 14 | TGTGCCAGTAGCCCCGTCAGGGGGGTCGCTGAGCAGTTCTTC | CASSPVRGVAEQFF
TRBJ2-7 | TRBV7-2 | - | - | 13 | TGTGCCAGCGGGCTTGGGGGCCTCTACGAGCAGTACTTC | CASGLGGLYEQYF
TRBJ1-6 | TRBV14 | - | - | 14 | TGTGCCAGCAGCCCATACAGGGCCGAATCACCCCTCCACTTT | CASSPYRAESPLHF
TRBJ2-7 | TRBV20-1 | many | - | 15 | TGCAGTGCTAGTTTTTCAGGTCGTATCGTCCACGAGCAGTACTTC | CSASFSGRIVHEQYF
TRBJ2-3 | TRBV6-6 | - | TRBD2 | 15 | TGTGCCAGCAGTTTGGGCGGGAGGGCTACAGATACGCAGTATTTT | CASSLGGRATDTQYF
TRBJ2-5 | TRBV7-8 | - | TRBD1 | 15 | TGTGCCAGCAGCTTACGGGGACAGGGCGGGAAGACCCAGTACTTC | CASSLRGQGGKTQYF
TRBJ2-1 | TRBV7-2 | - | TRBD2 | 15 | TGTGCCAGCAGCTTAGAGGCTAGCGGGAGACATGAGCAGTTCTTC | CASSLEASGRHEQFF
TRBJ2-3 | TRBV6-2/TRBV6-3 | - | - | 13 | TGTACCAGCAGTGGCCGAGTGGCAGATACGCAGTATTTT | CTSSGRVADTQYF
TRBJ2-7 | TRBV24-1 | many | - | 13 | TGTGCCACCCCTAGTGCGAGCTCCTACGAGCAGTACTTC | CATPSASSYEQYF
TRBJ2-7 | TRBV6-2/TRBV6-3 | many | TRBD1 | 15 | TGTGCCAGCGGCCCCTCGGGACAGGGCCCCTCCGAGCAGTACTTC | CASGPSGQGPSEQYF
TRBJ2-1 | TRBV5-1 | - | - | 11 | TGCGCCAGCAGCCTGAACAATGAGCAGTTCTTC | CASSLNNEQFF
TRBJ2-3 | TRBV2 | - | TRBD2 | 15 | TGTGCCAGCAGTGAAACGTGGGGGGGGAGAGATACGCAGTATTTT | CASSETWGGRDTQYF
TRBJ2-1 | TRBV6-2/TRBV6-3 | - | - | 15 | TGTGCCAGCAGCGACCCACCCAACTCCTACAATGAGCAGTTCTTC | CASSDPPNSYNEQFF
TRBJ1-6 | TRBV10-3 | many | TRBD1 | 16 | TGTGCCATCAGTGAATCCCCTACAGGGGATAATTCACCCCTCCACTTT | CAISESPTGDNSPLHF
TRBJ2-1 | TRBV24-1 | few | - | 15 | TGTGCCACCCGACCCAACAGGGAAGGCGGCAATGAGCAGTTCTTC | CATRPNREGGNEQFF
TRBJ1-1 | TRBV3-1 | few | - | 14 | TGTGCCAGCAGCCAATGGGGTCTACGTACTGAAGCTTTCTTT | CASSQWGLRTEAFF
TRBJ2-7 | TRBV29-1 | many | - | 13 | TGCAGCGTTGAACGCCAGGGAAACTACGAGCAGTACTTC | CSVERQGNYEQYF
TRBJ2-1 | TRBV5-3 | many | - | 12 | TGTGCCAGAAGCTGCGACTACGATGAGCAGTTCTTC | CARSCDYDEQFF
TRBJ2-3 | TRBV7-2 | - | - | 14 | TGTGCCAGCAGCAAGGGGGGCCGGACAGATACGCAGTATTTT | CASSKGGRTDTQYF
TRBJ2-1 | TRBV2 | many | - | 15 | TGTGCCAGCAGAGTTACCTATAGCTCCTACAATGAGCAGTTCTTC | CASRVTYSSYNEQFF
TRBJ2-7 | TRBV4-2 | - | TRBD2 | 18 | TGTGCCAGCAGCCCCCGGACTAGCGGGGGGCCATCGGGCCACGAGCAGTACTTC | CASSPRTSGGPSGHEQYF
TRBJ1-5 | TRBV14 | - | - | 16 | TGTGCCAGCAGCCTCCCGCACGACAGGCCTTGTGGGCCCCAGCATTTT | CASSLPHDRPCGPQHF
TRBJ2-7 | TRBV30 | few | TRBD1 | 16 | TGTGCCTGGAGTGTACGCCGCAGGGGGATCCCTTACGAGCAGTACTTC | CAWSVRRRGIPYEQYF
TRBJ1-6 | TRBV28 | - | - | 13 | TGTGCCAGTCGGCGGGGTCCCAATTCACCCCTCCACTTT | CASRRGPNSPLHF
TRBJ1-5 | TRBV7-8 | - | - | 15 | TGTGCCAGCAGCTTAGAGCGATATGGCAATCAGCCCCAGCATTTT | CASSLERYGNQPQHF
TRBJ1-2 | TRBV28 | - | - | 12 | TGTGCCAGCAGGGGGAATCGCTATGGCTACACCTTC | CASRGNRYGYTF
TRBJ2-1 | TRBV14 | few | - | 16 | TGTGCCAGCAGCCAAGTTGATATGGGGAGGAACAATGAGCAGTTCTTC | CASSQVDMGRNNEQFF
TRBJ2-1 | TRBV7-3 | - | - | 13 | TGTGCCAGCAGCCGTGTACCGTACAATGAGCAGTTCTTC | CASSRVPYNEQFF
TRBJ2-3 | TRBV4-2 | few | - | 12 | TGTGCCAGCAGCCAAGGGGTCGATACGCAGTATTTT | CASSQGVDTQYF
TRBJ1-5 | TRBV20-1 | many | - | 16 | TGCAGTGCTCGAGAGGAGGGTACAGTTGGGAATCAGCCCCAGCATTTT | CSAREEGTVGNQPQHF